This TCR beta chain was found in a study of T cells expressing NK-cell markers. Study details: It was sorted CD3+CD56-NKG2C+, CD3+CD56+NKG2C- and CD3+CD56+NKG2C+ T cells that provided the TCR beta repertoires. There were seven HCMV-seropositive donors and one seronegative donor among the eight sequenced. Findings of the study overall: The share of CD8+ T cells held by dominant NKG2C+ clonotypes was 1.0-7.0% in six donors. Unclear, still, was the HCMV specificity of the expanded NKG2C+ T cell clones.

Reanalyzing the 5' RACE reads, TCRdb keeps one entry per CDR3 protein, without DNA. Recorded for this sample: over 200,000 distinct CDR3 sequences. This CDR3 region has 18 residues. With respect to this clonotype: Its antigen remains unidentified.

V usage is TRBV12-3 or TRBV12-4 and J usage is TRBJ1-3; TCRdb proposes TRBD1, but this gene call is untestable without DNA. This receptor was identified in a man aged 18 to 30 in good health. The sequenced material came from blood T cells: a sorted CD56 or NKG2C T cell subset, CD4+ or CD8+ T cells, or bulk PBMC T cells (not recorded which). The CDR3 reads CASSPLQGFTQLGNTIYF.